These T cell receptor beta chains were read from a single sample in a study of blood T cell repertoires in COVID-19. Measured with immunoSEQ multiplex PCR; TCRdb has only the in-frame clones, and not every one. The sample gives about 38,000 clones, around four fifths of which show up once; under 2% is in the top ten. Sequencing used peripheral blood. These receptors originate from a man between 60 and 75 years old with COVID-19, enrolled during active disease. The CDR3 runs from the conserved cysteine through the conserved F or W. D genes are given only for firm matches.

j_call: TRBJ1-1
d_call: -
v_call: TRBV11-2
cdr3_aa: CASSLEGGLGEAFF

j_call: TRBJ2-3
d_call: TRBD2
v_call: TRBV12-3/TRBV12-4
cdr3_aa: CASSFRLAGAYF

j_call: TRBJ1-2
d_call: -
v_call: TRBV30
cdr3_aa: CAWSGGQRGYGYTF

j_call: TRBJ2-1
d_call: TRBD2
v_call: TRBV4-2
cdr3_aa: CASSQELAEYNEQFF

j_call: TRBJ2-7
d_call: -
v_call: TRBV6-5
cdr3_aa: CASSQGGVREQYF

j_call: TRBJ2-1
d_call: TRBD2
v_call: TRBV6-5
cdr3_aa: CASSYSGLAAYNEQFF

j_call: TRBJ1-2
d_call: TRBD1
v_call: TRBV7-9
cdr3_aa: CASSRGGQANYGYTF

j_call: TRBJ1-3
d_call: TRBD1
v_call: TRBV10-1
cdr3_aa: CASKGQGAGNTIYF

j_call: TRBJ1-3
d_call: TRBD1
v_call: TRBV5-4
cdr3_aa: CASSWTGPGNTIYF

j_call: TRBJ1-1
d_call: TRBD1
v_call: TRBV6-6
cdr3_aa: CASSYTGGNTEAFF

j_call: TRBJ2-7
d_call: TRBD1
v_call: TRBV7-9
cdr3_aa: CASSPRDRVPYEQYF

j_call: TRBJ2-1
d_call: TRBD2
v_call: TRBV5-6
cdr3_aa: CASSFGTSGFNEQFF

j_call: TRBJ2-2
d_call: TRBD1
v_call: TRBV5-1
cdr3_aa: CASSQTGTVTNTGELFF

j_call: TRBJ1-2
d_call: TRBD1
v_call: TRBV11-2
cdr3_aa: CASSSQQGAGGYTF

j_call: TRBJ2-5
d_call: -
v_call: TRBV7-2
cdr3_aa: CASSLDSGEETQYF

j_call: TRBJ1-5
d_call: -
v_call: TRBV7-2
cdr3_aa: CASSLLGDQPQHF

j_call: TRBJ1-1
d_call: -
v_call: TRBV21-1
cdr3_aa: CTSQKGQGGTEAFF

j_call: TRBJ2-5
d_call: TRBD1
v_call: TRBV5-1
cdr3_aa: CASSPGQPQETQYF

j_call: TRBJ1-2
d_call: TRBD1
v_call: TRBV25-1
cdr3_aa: CASSESGGWGYTF

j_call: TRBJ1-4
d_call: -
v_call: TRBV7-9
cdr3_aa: CASSLVGQLNEKLFF

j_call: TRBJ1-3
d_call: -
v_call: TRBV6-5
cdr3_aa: CASPKDGGGNTIYF

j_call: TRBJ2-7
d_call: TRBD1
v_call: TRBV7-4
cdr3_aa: CASSLGGTGKSYEQYF

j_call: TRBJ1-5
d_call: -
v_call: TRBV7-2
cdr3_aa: CASKREARTPQHF

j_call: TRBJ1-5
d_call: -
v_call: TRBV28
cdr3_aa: CASSPDSNQPQHF

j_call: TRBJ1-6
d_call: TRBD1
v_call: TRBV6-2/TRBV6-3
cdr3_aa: CASSYSGQGVYSPLHF

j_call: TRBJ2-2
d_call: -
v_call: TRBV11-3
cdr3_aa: CASSGIGGFNTGELFF

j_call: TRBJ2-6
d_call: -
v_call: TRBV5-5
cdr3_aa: CASSSWNGYGANVLTF

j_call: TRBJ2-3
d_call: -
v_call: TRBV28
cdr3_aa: CASSFPGEPASDTQYF